A selection of T cell receptor beta chains follows, all from one sample in a study of shared clonotypes between healthy human individuals. Profiling relied on immunoSEQ multiplex PCR, and the TCRdb table lists in-frame clones only, not all of them. The profile shows about 870,000 clones, roughly 92% of them singletons. Sequencing was performed on naive CD8+ T cells sorted from blood. The receptor source for this set is a man aged 25-45 years in good health. Each CDR3 is given with its conserved first and last residue. Each record gives: J gene, clone size, D gene, V gene, CDR3 protein, CDR3 DNA. D genes are given only for firm matches. Clone size appears in some rows only: once, few, many, or a class for an expanded clone.

J gene: TRBJ2-5
clone size: -
D gene: -
V gene: TRBV27
CDR3 protein: CASSLFFSRTPFSETQYF
CDR3 DNA: TGTGCCAGCAGTTTATTCTTCTCCCGTACACCTTTCTCAGAGACCCAGTACTTC

J gene: TRBJ2-1
clone size: -
D gene: -
V gene: TRBV2
CDR3 protein: CASSENEQFF
CDR3 DNA: TGTGCCAGCAGTGAAAATGAGCAGTTCTTC

J gene: TRBJ2-3
clone size: -
D gene: -
V gene: TRBV7-6
CDR3 protein: CASSYRGTGATDTQYF
CDR3 DNA: TGTGCCAGCAGCTACCGGGGCACGGGAGCCACAGATACGCAGTATTTT

J gene: TRBJ1-2
clone size: -
D gene: -
V gene: TRBV7-9
CDR3 protein: CASSSSQRTATKANYGYTF
CDR3 DNA: TGTGCCAGCAGCTCTTCTCAAAGAACAGCGACCAAGGCTAACTATGGCTACACCTTC

J gene: TRBJ2-7
clone size: -
D gene: -
V gene: TRBV14
CDR3 protein: CASRSGHTYEQYF
CDR3 DNA: TGTGCCAGCAGGAGCGGGCACACCTACGAGCAGTACTTC

J gene: TRBJ1-5
clone size: -
D gene: -
V gene: TRBV6-5
CDR3 protein: CASSHKDSADQPQHF
CDR3 DNA: TGTGCCAGCAGTCACAAGGACAGTGCGGATCAGCCCCAGCATTTT

J gene: TRBJ2-5
clone size: -
D gene: TRBD1
V gene: TRBV29-1
CDR3 protein: CSVPGQGARETQYF
CDR3 DNA: TGCAGCGTCCCGGGACAGGGGGCCCGAGAGACCCAGTACTTC

J gene: TRBJ1-5
clone size: -
D gene: -
V gene: TRBV19
CDR3 protein: CASSTTSGAHSNQPQHF
CDR3 DNA: TGTGCCAGTAGTACAACCTCAGGAGCCCATAGCAATCAGCCCCAGCATTTT

J gene: TRBJ2-2
clone size: once
D gene: -
V gene: TRBV10-2
CDR3 protein: CASSEISNTGELFF
CDR3 DNA: TGCGCCAGCAGTGAAATCAGTAACACCGGGGAGCTGTTTTTT

J gene: TRBJ2-3
clone size: -
D gene: -
V gene: TRBV18
CDR3 protein: CASSPGAVSTDTQYF
CDR3 DNA: TGTGCCAGCTCACCCGGTGCGGTTAGCACAGATACGCAGTATTTT